The rows below give T cell receptor beta chains drawn from one sample of a study of blood T cell repertoires in COVID-19. Some clones are missing from TCRdb's copy, which holds only in-frame ones; the method was immunoSEQ multiplex PCR. This table holds roughly 180,000 clones, around 76% found once. Material: peripheral blood. The receptors were sampled from a woman aged 45-59 years with active or convalescent COVID-19. Each CDR3 is given with its conserved first and last residue. The D gene is left open where the match is weak. Rows give clone size only sometimes, using once, few, many, or a class for an expanded clone.

CASSLGRTFYEQYF	TGTGCCAGCAGCTTAGGCAGGACTTTTTACGAGCAGTACTTC	-	TRBV7-2	TRBJ2-7	-
CASSPAGRNTDTQYF	TGTGCCAGCAGCCCCGCGGGGAGGAACACAGATACGCAGTATTTT	once	TRBV9	TRBJ2-3	-
CASSPSTGGRDQPQHF	TGTGCCAGCTCACCTAGTACAGGGGGCCGAGATCAGCCCCAGCATTTT	-	TRBV18	TRBJ1-5	TRBD1
CASSPWTSGTGELFF	TGTGCCAGTAGTCCCTGGACTAGCGGAACCGGGGAGCTGTTTTTT	-	TRBV19	TRBJ2-2	TRBD2
CASRRQGVMNEQFF	TGTGCCAGCAGGCGACAGGGGGTTATGAATGAGCAGTTCTTC	-	TRBV2	TRBJ2-1	TRBD1
CASSPQGAGQPQHF	TGTGCCAGCTCACCACAGGGGGCCGGTCAGCCCCAGCATTTT	-	TRBV18	TRBJ1-5	TRBD1
CATTSGRVTDTQYF	TGTGCCACAACCAGCGGGAGGGTCACAGATACGCAGTATTTT	few	TRBV3-1/TRBV3-2	TRBJ2-3	TRBD2
CASSKRSGITSRAYEQYF	TGTGCCAGCAGCAAGAGGAGCGGGATAACTAGTAGGGCCTACGAGCAGTACTTC	few	TRBV7-2	TRBJ2-7	TRBD2
CASSPDRGYGYTF	TGTGCCAGCAGCCCTGACAGGGGCTATGGCTACACCTTC	-	TRBV7-3	TRBJ1-2	TRBD1
CSASSGAPTNSPLHF	TGCAGTGCTAGTTCAGGGGCCCCGACTAATTCACCCCTCCACTTT	few	TRBV20-1	TRBJ1-6	-
CASSPGQTLAKNIQYF	TGTGCCAGCAGCCCCGGACAGACTCTAGCCAAAAACATTCAGTACTTC	many	TRBV5-8	TRBJ2-4	-
CASSSRDRGSNEQFF	TGTGCCAGCAGCTCCCGGGACAGGGGAAGTAATGAGCAGTTCTTC	-	TRBV13	TRBJ2-1	TRBD1
CASRPGQGIGELFF	TGTGCCAGCAGACCGGGACAGGGTATCGGGGAGCTGTTTTTT	many	TRBV6-4	TRBJ2-2	TRBD1
CASSLQSAGVINEQFF	TGTGCCAGCAGCTTACAGTCGGCGGGGGTCATCAATGAGCAGTTCTTC	-	TRBV11-2	TRBJ2-1	TRBD2
CASSEYGGLNTEAFF	TGTGCCAGCAGTGAGTACGGGGGACTCAACACTGAAGCTTTCTTT	-	TRBV6-1	TRBJ1-1	-
CASSLGVRGRKDTEAFF	TGTGCCAGCAGCTTAGGGGTCAGGGGGCGTAAGGACACTGAAGCTTTCTTT	few	TRBV7-8	TRBJ1-1	TRBD1
CASRTSTYNEQFF	TGTGCCAGCAGGACTAGCACATACAATGAGCAGTTCTTC	-	TRBV6-5	TRBJ2-1	TRBD2
CASSLGGVKQETQYF	TGCGCCAGCAGCTTGGGGGGAGTGAAGCAAGAGACCCAGTACTTC	-	TRBV5-1	TRBJ2-5	-
CAWSSEPGLAGEETQYF	TGTGCCTGGAGTTCAGAACCGGGACTAGCGGGGGAAGAGACCCAGTACTTC	-	TRBV30	TRBJ2-5	TRBD2
CASSSSILLGLQTEAFF	TGTGCCAGCAGCTCCTCGATACTCCTAGGTCTCCAAACTGAAGCTTTCTTT	-	TRBV5-4	TRBJ1-1	-
CASKGGANQPQHF	TGTGCCAGTAAAGGGGGAGCAAATCAGCCCCAGCATTTT	few	TRBV19	TRBJ1-5	-
CASSFDRGNGNTIYF	TGTGCCAGCAGCTTCGACAGGGGGAATGGAAACACCATATATTTT	-	TRBV7-2	TRBJ1-3	TRBD1
CAWSVKGDWTGELFF	TGTGCCTGGAGTGTAAAGGGGGATTGGACCGGGGAGCTGTTTTTT	-	TRBV30	TRBJ2-2	-
CAWSVDVTASGNTIYF	TGTGCCTGGAGTGTAGATGTAACAGCCTCTGGAAACACCATATATTTT	-	TRBV30	TRBJ1-3	-
CASSQGQTYTGELFF	TGTGCCAGCAGTCAGGGACAGACTTACACCGGGGAGCTGTTTTTT	-	TRBV2	TRBJ2-2	TRBD1
CASSQTSGQNLIKEQYF	TGTGCCAGCAGCCAAACTAGCGGCCAAAATCTTATAAAGGAGCAGTACTTC	-	TRBV3-1/TRBV3-2	TRBJ2-7	TRBD2
CASSIWTSGGDTQYF	TGTGCCAGTAGTATTTGGACTAGCGGGGGAGATACGCAGTATTTT	-	TRBV19	TRBJ2-3	TRBD2
CSASVGLAGTDTQYF	TGCAGTGCTAGTGTAGGGCTAGCGGGGACAGATACGCAGTATTTT	-	TRBV20-1	TRBJ2-3	TRBD2
CASSQATSGGYTF	TGTGCCAGCAGCCAGGCTACGTCGGGGGGCTACACCTTC	once	TRBV3-1/TRBV3-2	TRBJ1-2	-
CATSPGGLSTDTQYF	TGTGCCACCTCCCCCGGGGGGCTAAGCACAGATACGCAGTATTTT	-	TRBV10-3	TRBJ2-3	-
CASSVGSGTDTQYF	TGTGCCAGCAGCGTAGGAAGCGGCACAGATACGCAGTATTTT	-	TRBV9	TRBJ2-3	-
CATSGGTGGGYEQYF	TGTGCCACCAGTGGGGGGACAGGGGGAGGCTACGAGCAGTACTTC	few	TRBV24-1	TRBJ2-7	TRBD1
CASSTGLTPTDTQYF	TGTGCCAGTAGTACAGGACTGACGCCCACAGATACGCAGTATTTT	once	TRBV19	TRBJ2-3	-
CASSPRDRRATNEKLFF	TGTGCCAGTAGTCCGCGGGACAGGCGTGCAACTAATGAAAAACTGTTTTTT	-	TRBV19	TRBJ1-4	TRBD1
CASSPRTSGVYKSTGELFF	TGTGCCAGCAGCCCTCGGACTAGCGGGGTCTATAAGTCGACCGGGGAGCTGTTTTTT	-	TRBV3-1/TRBV3-2	TRBJ2-2	TRBD2
CASSQRSGANVLTF	TGTGCCAGTTCGCAGCGCTCTGGGGCCAACGTCCTGACTTTC	-	TRBV19	TRBJ2-6	-
CASSWQGQGRDTQYF	TGCGCCAGCAGCTGGCAGGGACAGGGTAGAGATACGCAGTATTTT	-	TRBV5-1	TRBJ2-3	TRBD1
CASSFNRVEQYF	TGTGCCAGCAGCTTCAACAGGGTCGAGCAGTACTTC	few	TRBV13	TRBJ2-7	-
CASSPSWDRITSMNTEAFF	TGTGCCAGCAGTCCCTCATGGGACAGGATTACATCTATGAACACTGAAGCTTTCTTT	-	TRBV6-2/TRBV6-3	TRBJ1-1	TRBD1
CASSTRDRGTGELFF	TGTGCCAGCAGCACCCGGGACAGGGGAACCGGGGAGCTGTTTTTT	-	TRBV7-2	TRBJ2-2	TRBD1
CASSVKGGDVFNEQFF	TGTGCCAGCAGCGTGAAAGGGGGGGACGTATTCAATGAGCAGTTCTTC	-	TRBV9	TRBJ2-1	-
CAWSVEAGGPNWGAKNIQYF	TGTGCCTGGAGTGTAGAGGCGGGAGGGCCGAACTGGGGAGCCAAAAACATTCAGTACTTC	-	TRBV30	TRBJ2-4	TRBD2
CASSVAPFSQGVGYTF	TGTGCCAGCAGCGTAGCTCCGTTTTCACAGGGGGTCGGCTACACCTTC	-	TRBV9	TRBJ1-2	TRBD1
CASYQVFYTF	TGTGCCAGCTACCAGGTTTTCTACACCTTC	-	TRBV6-6	TRBJ1-2	-
CASRETAFNSPLHF	TGTGCCAGCAGGGAGACAGCTTTTAATTCACCCCTCCACTTT	-	TRBV6-5	TRBJ1-6	-
CASRPAGKEQYF	TGTGCCAGCAGACCGGCGGGCAAAGAGCAGTACTTC	-	TRBV7-2	TRBJ2-7	-
CASSLDREVEAFF	TGTGCCAGCAGCTTAGACAGGGAGGTGGAAGCTTTCTTT	few	TRBV11-2	TRBJ1-1	-
CASSQRGTLAKNIQYF	TGTGCCAGCAGCCAAAGGGGGACATTAGCCAAAAACATTCAGTACTTC	few	TRBV3-1/TRBV3-2	TRBJ2-4	-
CASSPGAGVPGNYGYTF	TGTGCCAGCAGTCCCGGGGCAGGGGTCCCGGGGAACTATGGCTACACCTTC	once	TRBV27	TRBJ1-2	-
CATGVAGVGNEQFF	TGTGCCACCGGGGTAGCGGGAGTCGGTAATGAGCAGTTCTTC	-	TRBV10-3	TRBJ2-1	TRBD2
CASSVGEGRNTEAFF	TGTGCCAGCAGCGTAGGGGAGGGGAGGAATACTGAAGCTTTCTTT	-	TRBV9	TRBJ1-1	-
CASSSQGFNGYTF	TGTGCCAGTAGTTCACAGGGGTTTAATGGCTACACCTTC	-	TRBV19	TRBJ1-2	TRBD1
CASSLARGGVYGYTF	TGTGCCAGCAGCTTAGCGCGTGGAGGGGTTTATGGCTACACCTTC	-	TRBV7-9	TRBJ1-2	-
CASSLDQITGNTIYF	TGCGCCAGCAGCTTGGACCAGATTACTGGAAACACCATATATTTT	-	TRBV5-1	TRBJ1-3	-
CASSSLAGPNTEAFF	TGTGCCAGCAGTTCACTCGCAGGGCCGAACACTGAAGCTTTCTTT	-	TRBV6-6	TRBJ1-1	-
CASSRSGVVETQYF	TGTGCCAGCAGTCGGAGCGGGGTAGTAGAGACCCAGTACTTC	-	TRBV27	TRBJ2-5	TRBD2
CAWSVLRGKGYTF	TGTGCCTGGAGTGTACTCAGAGGGAAAGGCTACACCTTC	many	TRBV30	TRBJ1-2	-
CASGEGMAAQETQYF	TGTGCCAGTGGGGAGGGGATGGCCGCCCAAGAGACCCAGTACTTC	-	TRBV19	TRBJ2-5	TRBD2
CAWSTSGARNSPLHF	TGTGCCTGGAGTACATCAGGGGCGCGGAATTCACCCCTCCACTTT	-	TRBV30	TRBJ1-6	-